Listed below are T cell receptor beta chains from one sample, sequenced in a study of post-analysis software for immune sequencing data. TCRdb fed the PCR reads into MiXCR, producing one record per CDR3 protein. Among 820,000 or so distinct CDR3 sequences listed, 53% were seen once. Sample: blood. These receptors were taken from a girl aged 10 to 17 with multiple sclerosis. CDR3s include the opening cysteine and the closing phenylalanine or tryptophan. D genes are given only for firm matches. Clone size is shown for a subset of rows, as once, few, many or a class of expanded clone.

j_call,d_call,clone_size,v_call,cdr3_nt,cdr3_aa
TRBJ2-5,TRBD1,-,TRBV6-5,TGTGCCAGCAGTTACTCGACAGGGCGGCAAGAGACCCAGTACTTC,CASSYSTGRQETQYF
TRBJ2-7,-,few,TRBV21-1,TGTGCCAGCAGCAAGGGCAGTACCTACGAGCAGTACTTC,CASSKGSTYEQYF
TRBJ2-3,-,-,TRBV7-2,TGTGCCAGCAGCTTAGTGGGAAATACCCCCACAGATACGCAGTATTTT,CASSLVGNTPTDTQYF
TRBJ1-5,TRBD1,-,TRBV27,TGTGCCAGCGGTACAGGGGTGTCCGGCAATCAGCCCCAGCATTTT,CASGTGVSGNQPQHF
TRBJ2-2,-,-,TRBV5-1,TGCGCCAGCAGCTTGGCCCCAGGAATTAACACCGGGGAGCTGTTTTTT,CASSLAPGINTGELFF
TRBJ2-7,-,-,TRBV14,TGTGCCAGCAGCCAAGATCGGGGATGGGGTTCACCGGACGAGCAGTACTTC,CASSQDRGWGSPDEQYF
TRBJ2-5,TRBD1,-,TRBV29-1,TGCAGCGCCGGGACAGGGTTGAATGAGCAGTACTTC,CSAGTGLNEQYF
TRBJ2-3,-,-,TRBV24-1,TGTGCCACCAGTCCAGGGGCCGGGGGCACAGATACGCAGTATTTT,CATSPGAGGTDTQYF
TRBJ2-7,-,-,TRBV14,TGTGCCAGCAGCCAAGGGTGGGCTAGCGTCTACGAGCAGTACTTC,CASSQGWASVYEQYF
TRBJ2-1,TRBD1,-,TRBV14,TGTGCCAGCAGCAGGCAGGGGGCGGGAAATTGGGAGCAGTTCTTC,CASSRQGAGNWEQFF
TRBJ2-5,TRBD2,-,TRBV9,TGTGTCAGCAGCGGGGGGACTAGCTGGGAGACCCAGTACTTC,CVSSGGTSWETQYF
TRBJ2-7,TRBD1,-,TRBV9,TGTGCCAGCAGCTCGGCCGCCGGACAGGGGGCTTCCCAGTACTTC,CASSSAAGQGASQYF
TRBJ1-6,-,-,TRBV5-1,TGCGCCAGCAGCTTGGAAACGGGGCGGAGCTCCTATAATTCACCCCTCCACTTT,CASSLETGRSSYNSPLHF
TRBJ2-7,-,-,TRBV15,TGTGCCACCAGCAGAGGTTCGGCGGGAACCTACGAGCAGTACTTC,CATSRGSAGTYEQYF
TRBJ2-2,-,-,TRBV29-1,TGCAGCGTGAACGGGGAAACCGGGGAGCTGTTTTTT,CSVNGETGELFF
TRBJ2-2,TRBD2,-,TRBV10-3,TGTGCCATATCCTCAGCGGGAGTTACCGGGGAGCTGTTTTTT,CAISSAGVTGELFF
TRBJ2-5,-,-,TRBV15,TGTGCCACCGCCGGGCGAAACCAAGAGACCCAGTACTTC,CATAGRNQETQYF
TRBJ1-1,TRBD1,few,TRBV6-5,TGTGCCAGCAGTTACTCACAGGGGGCAGGAGGGGCTGAAGCTTTCTTT,CASSYSQGAGGAEAFF
TRBJ1-1,-,few,TRBV20-1,TGCAGTGCTAGCAGGGTGAACACTGAAGCTTTCTTT,CSASRVNTEAFF
TRBJ2-1,TRBD1,-,TRBV11-2,TGTGCTAGCAGCCCCGTGACAGGGCGAGGAAATGAGCAGTTCTTC,CASSPVTGRGNEQFF
TRBJ2-4,-,-,TRBV7-8,TGTGCCAGCAGCTTTTCAGGGATGGGGGCCAAAAACATTCAGTACTTC,CASSFSGMGAKNIQYF
TRBJ2-7,TRBD1,-,TRBV7-9,TGTGCCAGCAGCTTACCTGCGACAGGGCACTACGAGCAGTACTTC,CASSLPATGHYEQYF
TRBJ1-2,-,-,TRBV6-6,TGTGCCCTCGGGGGCACAACTGGCTACACCTTC,CALGGTTGYTF
TRBJ2-7,-,-,TRBV5-1,TGCGCCAGCAGCTTGGGGGGGGCTGGGCACGAGCAGTACTTC,CASSLGGAGHEQYF
TRBJ2-3,TRBD2,-,TRBV5-1,TGCGCCAGCAGCTTCTACACTAGCGGGAGCCTGACAGATACGCAGTATTTT,CASSFYTSGSLTDTQYF
TRBJ2-7,TRBD2,few,TRBV7-6,TGTGCCAGCAGCTTAGAGCCTAGCGGGGGCCTAGCCTACGAGCAGTACTTC,CASSLEPSGGLAYEQYF
TRBJ2-3,TRBD2,-,TRBV7-9,TGTGCCAGCAGCTTTCCGGCTAGCGGGGCCCTCACAGATACGCAGTATTTT,CASSFPASGALTDTQYF
TRBJ2-7,TRBD2,-,TRBV7-7,TGTGCTAGCAGCCCGGGGGGGACACGGGGGTACGAGCAGTACTTC,CASSPGGTRGYEQYF
TRBJ2-1,TRBD1,-,TRBV7-9,TGTGCCACCGCGGACAGGGGGCGCAATGAGCAGTTCTTC,CATADRGRNEQFF
TRBJ1-4,-,-,TRBV7-2,TGTGCCAGCAGCACCAGTGCAACTAATGAAAAACTGTTTTTT,CASSTSATNEKLFF
TRBJ2-1,-,-,TRBV15,TGTGCCACCAGCAGCGGGAGTTTTTATGAGCAGTTCTTC,CATSSGSFYEQFF
TRBJ2-1,TRBD2,large,TRBV12-3/TRBV12-4,TGTGCCAGCACCCCTAGCACTAGCGGGTCCTACAATGAGCAGTTCTTC,CASTPSTSGSYNEQFF
TRBJ2-6,-,-,TRBV6-1,TGTGCCAGCAGTGAATTGCGGGCACCGTCTGGGGCCAACGTCCTGACTTTC,CASSELRAPSGANVLTF